The present TCR beta chain was sequenced within a study of blood T cell repertoires in COVID-19. Background on the study: Sites in the United States, Italy and Spain provided acute and convalescent COVID-19 samples. Sources were T cells, B-cell-depleted T cells, or PBMCs; the material itself was cDNA or gDNA.

In the authors' workflow: Amplification of reference gene primers provided the estimated nucleated cell counts. Sequencing used immunoSEQ multiplex PCR; TCRdb keeps in-frame clones, though not all of them. The V and J calls and the clone size are those of that table, but D and trimming were determined from the DNA. This sample yields about 30,000 clones, of which 75% to 90% are seen a single time; 25% to 35% belongs to the top ten. The CDR3 length is 17 residues. Germline CDR1 and CDR2: SGHTA and FQGNSA. J was trimmed by 0 bases and V by 5 bases; bases with no gene match: 10. The gene calls are TRBV7-2 and TRBJ1-3, with 7 nucleotides matching TRBD1. Sequencing was performed on peripheral blood. This receptor was identified in an elderly man with acute or convalescent COVID-19. CDR3 loop: CASSKTGTAISGNTIYF. The CDR3 DNA reads as TGTGCCAGCAGCAAAACCGGGACAGCCATCTCTGGAAACACCATATATTTT.